A single sample gave rise to the 14 T cell receptor beta chains below, sequenced in a study of shared clonotypes between healthy human individuals. This table comes from immunoSEQ multiplex PCR, and its TCRdb copy is limited to in-frame clones, with some not included. The profile shows over a million clones, approximately 78% of them singletons. Material: memory CD4+ T cells from PBMCs. The sample's subset: CD45RA-negative fraction. All receptors derive from a man between 18 and 29 years old in good health. Some clones in this sample may be carry-over from other donors' samples.

V and J are TRBV10-3 and TRBJ2-3; D may be TRBD1 or TRBD2 (6 bases each). The ends were cut back, 3 bases at V and 2 bases at J, with 12 bases in the middle. The germline V gene encodes CDR1 ENHRY and CDR2 SYGVKD. The CDR3 has 15 residues. CDR3 region: CAISDWGADTDTQYF. Written as DNA, the CDR3 is TGTGCCATCAGTGACTGGGGGGCAGACACAGATACGCAGTATTTT.

The V call is TRBV11-3, the J call TRBJ2-3, with D unclear. The CDR3 length is 13 residues. Germline assignment: CDR1 SGHNT and CDR2 YENEEA. The V end was cut by 3 bases, the J end by 4 bases, with 8 bases between. This CDR3 is CASSFGEADTQYF. Written as DNA, the CDR3 is TGTGCCAGCAGCTTCGGAGAAGCAGATACGCAGTATTTT. Filled out from reference TRBV11-3 and TRBJ2-3, the complete variable domain reads EAGVVQSPRYKIIEKKQPVAFWCNPISGHNTLYWYLQNLGQGPELLIRYENEEAVDDSQLPKDRFSAERLKGVDSTLKIQPAELGDSAVYLCASSFGEADTQYFGPGTRLTVL.

The gene calls are TRBV11-1 and TRBJ1-1; D remains ambiguous. V was cut by 1 base and J by 1 base, with 10 bases left in between. CDR1 is SGHAT and CDR2 is FQDESV in the germline V gene (reference sequence). The CDR3 is 15 amino acids. The CDR3: CASSLDGHSNTEAFF. As DNA, the CDR3 is TGTGCCAGCAGCTTAGACGGCCACTCGAACACTGAAGCTTTCTTT.

The table lists this clone with a count of one. V and J are TRBV5-1 and TRBJ2-7, with 13 bases aligning to TRBD2. CDR1 is SGHRS and CDR2 is YFSETQ in the germline V gene. The CDR3 runs to 14 residues. The V gene end was trimmed by 5 bases and the J gene end by 3 bases; junction bases not matched to a gene: 2. CDR3 coding DNA: TGCGCCAGCAGACTAGCGGGAGGGGGCTACGAGCAGTACTTC. The encoded protein is CASRLAGGGYEQYF. Full variable domain (outside the CDR3, taken from reference TRBV5-1 and TRBJ2-7): KAGVTQTPRYLIKTRGQQVTLSCSPISGHRSVSWYQQTPGQGLQFLFEYFSETQRNKGNFPGRFSGRQFSNSRSEMNVSTLELGDSALYLCASRLAGGGYEQYFGPGTRLTVT.

This clone appeared once. The chain has TRBV5-1 and TRBJ1-4, with D possibly matching TRBD1 (5 bases). V was trimmed by 0 bases and J by 4 bases, leaving 7 bases between them. Germline V gene data show CDR1 as SGHRS and CDR2 as YFSETQ. The CDR3 spans 14 residues. CDR3 region: CASSLGQFNEKLFF. The CDR3 DNA reads TGCGCCAGCAGCTTGGGACAGTTTAATGAAAAACTGTTTTTT.

V and J are TRBV6-6 and TRBJ1-2, with 8 bases identical to TRBD1. The V segment lost 4 bases and the J segment 10 bases; nucleotides outside the gene matches: 2. The CDR3 extends over 11 amino acids. CDR1 MNHNY and CDR2 SVGAGI come from the germline V gene (reference sequence). Written as DNA, the CDR3 is TGTGCCAGCAGTTCAGGGGGCCTCTACACCTTC. It is translated as CASSSGGLYTF.

V and J are TRBV6-1 and TRBJ1-2; D is ambiguous. Germline CDR1 is MNHNS and CDR2 is SASEGT. The CDR3 covers 13 residues. Deletions cut 2 bases from V and 7 bases from J, with 11 bases between. This CDR3 reads CASSETLTGGYTF. Here the CDR3 DNA reads TGTGCCAGCAGTGAAACTTTAACTGGTGGCTACACCTTC.

V gene TRBV6-1 combines with J gene TRBJ1-1, with D maybe TRBD1 (5 bases). Trimming removed 3 bases from V and 2 bases from J, with 19 bases in between. This CDR3 is built from 17 residues. The germline V gene has CDR1 MNHNS and CDR2 SASEGT. CDR3 protein: CASSDRSYRDGNTEAFF. The CDR3 DNA sequence: TGTGCCAGCAGTGATCGGAGTTACCGGGACGGCAACACTGAAGCTTTCTTT.

The genes are TRBV18 and TRBJ1-2, with TRBD1 matching 7 bases. This CDR3 comprises 15 residues. The V gene end was trimmed by 4 bases and the J gene end by 8 bases; junction bases not matched to a gene: 13. From germline, CDR1 is KGHSH and CDR2 LQKENI. The CDR3 nucleotides are TGTGCCAGCTCACTACTACAGGGGACGGGTGAAGGCTACACCTTC. Protein: CASSLLQGTGEGYTF. Full variable domain (rest looked up from reference TRBV18 and TRBJ1-2): NAGVMQNPRHLVRRRGQEARLRCSPMKGHSHVYWYRQLPEEGLKFMVYLQKENIIDESGMPKERFSAEFPKEGPSILRIQQVVRGDSAAYFCASSLLQGTGEGYTFGSGTRLTVV.

The rearrangement joins TRBV28 to TRBJ2-3; 9 nucleotides align to TRBD2. CDR1 MDHEN and CDR2 SYDVKM come from the germline V gene. The CDR3 runs 17 residues. J gave up 6 bases and V 2 bases, and 12 bases lay outside the gene matches. CDR3 in amino acids: CASSLIRGGLAGDTQYF. In nucleotides, the CDR3 is TGTGCCAGCAGTTTAATAAGGGGTGGGCTAGCGGGGGATACGCAGTATTTT.

CDR3 residues: CASSLAGIYGYTF. CDR3 sequence (DNA): TGTGCCAGCAGCTTAGCGGGGATCTATGGCTACACCTTC. The rearrangement joins TRBV11-2 to TRBJ1-2; D unclear. Germline-derived CDR1 and CDR2 are SGHAT and FQNNGV. V shed 1 base and J shed 4 bases, with 7 bases lying between them. This CDR3 contains 13 residues.

This clone was found a few times. The chain is built from TRBV28 and TRBJ2-1; D may be TRBD2 (6 bases). This CDR3 contains 15 residues. CDR1 and CDR2 (germline): MDHEN, SYDVKM. With 5 bases removed from V and 9 bases from J, the gap between germline ends came to 20 bases. CDR3 protein: CASSPSIGGWGEQFF. In DNA form, the CDR3 reads TGTGCCAGCAGTCCCTCAATTGGGGGGTGGGGTGAGCAGTTCTTC.

The CDR3 is CASSLDVRVGEQYF. The CDR3 coding sequence is TGCGCCAGCAGCTTGGACGTCAGGGTAGGCGAGCAGTACTTC. The chain links TRBV5-1 to TRBJ2-7, with D perhaps matching TRBD1 (5 bases). V lost 0 bases to trimming and J lost 6 bases, with 13 bases between them. Looked up from germline, CDR1 is SGHRS and CDR2 is YFSETQ. This CDR3 is 14 amino acids long.

J is TRBJ2-5 and V is TRBV4-3; D ambiguous. Trimming took 0 bases from V and 2 from J, leaving 13 bases between them. The length of the CDR3 is 16 residues. Germline V lookup: CDR1 LGHNA, CDR2 YSLEER. The CDR3 DNA sequence: TGCGCCAGCAGCCAAGAATCGGCGGCCGCTCAAGAGACCCAGTACTTC. This codes for CASSQESAAAQETQYF.